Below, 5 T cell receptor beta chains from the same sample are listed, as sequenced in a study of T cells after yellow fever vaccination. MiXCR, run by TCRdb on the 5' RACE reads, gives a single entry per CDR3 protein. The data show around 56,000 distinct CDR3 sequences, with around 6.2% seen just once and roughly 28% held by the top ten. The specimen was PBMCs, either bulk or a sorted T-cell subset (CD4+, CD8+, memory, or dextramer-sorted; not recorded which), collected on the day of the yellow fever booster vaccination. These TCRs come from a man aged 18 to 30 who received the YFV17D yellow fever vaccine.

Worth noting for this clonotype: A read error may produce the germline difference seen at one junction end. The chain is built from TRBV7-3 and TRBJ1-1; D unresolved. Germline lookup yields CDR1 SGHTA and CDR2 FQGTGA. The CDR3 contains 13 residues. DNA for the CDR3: TGTGCCAGCAACTTATTGCAGAACACTGAAGCTTTCTTT. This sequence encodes CASNLLQNTEAFF.

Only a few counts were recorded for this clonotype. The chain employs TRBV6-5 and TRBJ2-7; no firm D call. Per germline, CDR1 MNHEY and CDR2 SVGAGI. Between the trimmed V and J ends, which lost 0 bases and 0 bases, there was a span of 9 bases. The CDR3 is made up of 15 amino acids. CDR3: CASSYSPGSSYEQYF. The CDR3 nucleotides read TGTGCCAGCAGTTACTCGCCTGGCAGCTCCTACGAGCAGTACTTC.

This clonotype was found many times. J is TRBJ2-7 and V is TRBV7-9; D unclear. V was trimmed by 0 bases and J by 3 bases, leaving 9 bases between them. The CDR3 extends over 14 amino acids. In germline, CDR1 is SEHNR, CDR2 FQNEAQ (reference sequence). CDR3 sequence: CASSLARGYYEQYF. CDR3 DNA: TGTGCCAGCAGCTTAGCGAGAGGATACTACGAGCAGTACTTC.

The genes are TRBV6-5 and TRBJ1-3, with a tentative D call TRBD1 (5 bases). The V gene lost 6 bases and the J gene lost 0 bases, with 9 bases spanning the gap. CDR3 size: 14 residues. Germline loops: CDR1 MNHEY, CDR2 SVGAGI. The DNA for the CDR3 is TGTGCCAGCAGCCAACAGGACTCTGGAAACACCATATATTTT. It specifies CASSQQDSGNTIYF.

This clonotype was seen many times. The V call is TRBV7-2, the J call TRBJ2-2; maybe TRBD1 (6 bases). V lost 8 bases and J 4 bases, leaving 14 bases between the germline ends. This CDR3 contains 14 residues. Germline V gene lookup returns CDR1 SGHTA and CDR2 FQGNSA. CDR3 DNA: TGTGCCAGCCCAGGACAGACCCTCACCGGGGAGCTGTTTTTT. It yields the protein CASPGQTLTGELFF.